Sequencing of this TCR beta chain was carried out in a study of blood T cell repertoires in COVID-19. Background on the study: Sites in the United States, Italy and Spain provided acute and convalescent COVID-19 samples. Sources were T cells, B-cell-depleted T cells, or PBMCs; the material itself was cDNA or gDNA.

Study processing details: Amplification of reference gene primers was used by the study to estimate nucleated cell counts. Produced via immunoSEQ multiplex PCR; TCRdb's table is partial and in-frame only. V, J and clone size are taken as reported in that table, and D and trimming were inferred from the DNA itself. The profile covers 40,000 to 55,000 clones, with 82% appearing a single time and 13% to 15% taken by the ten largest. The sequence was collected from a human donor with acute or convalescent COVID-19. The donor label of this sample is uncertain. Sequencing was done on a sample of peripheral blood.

Written as DNA, the CDR3 is TGTGCCAGCAGTTACAAGGGTGCGGGAAGAGCAGATACGCAGTATTTT. Protein product: CASSYKGAGRADTQYF. The rearrangement links TRBV6-2 or TRBV6-3 to TRBJ2-3; D is perhaps TRBD2 (6 bases). The germline CDR1 and CDR2 sequences are MNHEY and SVGEGT. The CDR3 contains 16 residues. The germline V and J ends were trimmed by 2 bases and 4 bases, with 16 bases remaining between them.